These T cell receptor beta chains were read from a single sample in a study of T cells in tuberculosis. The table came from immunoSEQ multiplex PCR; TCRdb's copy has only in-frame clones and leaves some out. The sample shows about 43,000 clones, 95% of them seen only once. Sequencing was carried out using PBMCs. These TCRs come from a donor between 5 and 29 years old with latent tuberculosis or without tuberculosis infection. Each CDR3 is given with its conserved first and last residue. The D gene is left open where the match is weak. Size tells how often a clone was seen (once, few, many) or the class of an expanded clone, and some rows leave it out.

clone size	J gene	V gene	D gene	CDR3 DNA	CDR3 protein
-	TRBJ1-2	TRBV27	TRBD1	TGTGCCAGCCCCAGGGGGGTTTCAGACTATGGCTACACCTTC	CASPRGVSDYGYTF
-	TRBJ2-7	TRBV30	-	TGTGCCTGGAGTGTTGGCCATCGGGGGTCCTACGAGCAGTACTTC	CAWSVGHRGSYEQYF
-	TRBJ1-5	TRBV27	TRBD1	TGTGCCAGCAGCACGGACAGGGGAACCCAGCCCCAGCATTTT	CASSTDRGTQPQHF
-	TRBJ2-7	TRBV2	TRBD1	TGTGCCAGCACCCGGGACAGGAAGACCTACGAGCAGTACTTC	CASTRDRKTYEQYF
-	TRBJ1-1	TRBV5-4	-	TGTGCCAGCAGCTTGTTGACGCTCCTAGGACGGGAGGAAGCTTTCTTT	CASSLLTLLGREEAFF
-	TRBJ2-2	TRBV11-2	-	TGTGCCAGCAGTGGCGACTCGAACACCGGGGAGCTGTTTTTT	CASSGDSNTGELFF
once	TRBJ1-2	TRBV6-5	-	TGTGCCAGCAGTCAGTATCAAGGGGATGGCTACACCTTC	CASSQYQGDGYTF
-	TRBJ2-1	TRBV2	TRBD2	TGTGCCAAGGGGACTAGCGTAAACAATGAGCAGTTCTTC	CAKGTSVNNEQFF
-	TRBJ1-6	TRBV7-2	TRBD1	TGTGCCAGCAGCCGTATCCCGACAGGGACCTCACCCCTCCACTTT	CASSRIPTGTSPLHF
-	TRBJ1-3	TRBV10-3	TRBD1	TGTGCCATCAGGGCGACAGGGGAAGGAAACACCATATATTTT	CAIRATGEGNTIYF
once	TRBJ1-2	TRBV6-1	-	TGTGCCAGCAGTGAAGCGACTAGAATTTGGGCCATGGATGGCTACACCTTC	CASSEATRIWAMDGYTF
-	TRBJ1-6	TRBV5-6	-	TGTGCCAGCAGCGCCCGACAGGAATTGACTTCACCCCTCCACTTT	CASSARQELTSPLHF
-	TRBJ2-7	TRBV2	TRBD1	TGTGCCAGCGGCCGGGACAGGAGCCACGAGCAGTACTTC	CASGRDRSHEQYF
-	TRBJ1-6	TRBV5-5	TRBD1	TGTGCCAGCACCCAGACAGGGGCAACTTCACCCCTCCACTTT	CASTQTGATSPLHF
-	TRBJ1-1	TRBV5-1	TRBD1	TGCGCCAGCAGCCGTGGGGACAGGGGGCGCGACACTGAAGCTTTCTTT	CASSRGDRGRDTEAFF
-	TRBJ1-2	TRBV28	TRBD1	TGTGCCAGCAGTGGGACAGGGGAACAATTTAAGTATGGCTACACCTTC	CASSGTGEQFKYGYTF
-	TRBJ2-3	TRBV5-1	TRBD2	TGCGCCAGCAGCTTGACCCCCCCCGGGGGGTACACAGATACGCAGTATTTT	CASSLTPPGGYTDTQYF
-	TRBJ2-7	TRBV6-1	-	TGTGCCAGCAGTGAAATGGGCAGGGGCTACGAGCAGTACTTC	CASSEMGRGYEQYF
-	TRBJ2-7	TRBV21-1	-	TGTGCCAGCAGCAAAAGATCCAGGGGATTATCCTACGAGCAGTACTTC	CASSKRSRGLSYEQYF
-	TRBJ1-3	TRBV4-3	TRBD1	TGCGCCAGCAGTTACGACAGGGCTGGAAACACCATATATTTT	CASSYDRAGNTIYF
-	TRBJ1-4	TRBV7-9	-	TGTGCCAGCAGCCTCGGACAGATTAATGAAAAACTGTTTTTT	CASSLGQINEKLFF
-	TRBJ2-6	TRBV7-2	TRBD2	TGTGCCAGCAGCTTTTTTTTAGCGGGGGGACTCTCTGGGGCCAACGTCCTGACTTTC	CASSFFLAGGLSGANVLTF
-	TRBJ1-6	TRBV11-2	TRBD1	TGTGCCAGCAGCCGTGGGACAGTGGGTTCACCCCTCCACTTT	CASSRGTVGSPLHF
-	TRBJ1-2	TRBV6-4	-	TGTGCCAGCAGTGACTACACTCGGGGGTTTGGCTACACCTTC	CASSDYTRGFGYTF
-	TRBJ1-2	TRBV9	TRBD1	TGTGCCAGCAGCGCACAAACAGGGGGCGACGGTAGCTACACCTTC	CASSAQTGGDGSYTF
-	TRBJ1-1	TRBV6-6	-	TGTGCCAGCAGCCAAACCGACCTCAGGGGTGAAGCTTTCTTT	CASSQTDLRGEAFF
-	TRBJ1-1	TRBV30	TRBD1	TGTGCCTGGAACAGGGGTAGCACTGAAGCTTTCTTT	CAWNRGSTEAFF
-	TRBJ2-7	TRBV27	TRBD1	TGTGCCAGCAGTTTCGCTGCGGACAGGGCCGAGCAGTACTTC	CASSFAADRAEQYF
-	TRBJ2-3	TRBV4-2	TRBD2	TGTGCCAGCAGCCCAACCGGGACTAGCGGGGGGGCCAGGAAGGGCACAGATACGCAGTATTTT	CASSPTGTSGGARKGTDTQYF
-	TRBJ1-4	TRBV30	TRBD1	TGTGCCTGGAGGGAGACAGGGAGGTTTCGCGAAAAACTGTTTTTT	CAWRETGRFREKLFF
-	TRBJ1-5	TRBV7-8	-	TGTGCCAGCAGCCCCCGGGCTTCCAGGGATGGTCAGCCCCAGCATTTT	CASSPRASRDGQPQHF
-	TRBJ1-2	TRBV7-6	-	TGTGCCAGCAGCCATTACACAGGTAATGGCTACACCTTC	CASSHYTGNGYTF
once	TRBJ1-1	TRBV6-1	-	TGTGCCAGCTCTTATTCAGGGTACTCTGAAGCTTTCTTT	CASSYSGYSEAFF
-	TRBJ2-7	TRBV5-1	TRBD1	TGCGCCAGCAGCTTCGGACAGGGGACGACCTACGAGCAGTACTTC	CASSFGQGTTYEQYF
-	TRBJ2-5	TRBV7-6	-	TGTGCCAGCAGCTTAGCGCGACAAGAGACCCAGTACTTC	CASSLARQETQYF
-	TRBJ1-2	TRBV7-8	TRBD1	TGTGCCAGCAGCTTATCTTCGTGGGGGACAGGGTTCGACTATGGCTACACCTTC	CASSLSSWGTGFDYGYTF
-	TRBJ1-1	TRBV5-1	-	TGCGCCAGCAGCCTGAGGTCGGTTGCGAACACTGAAGCTTTCTTT	CASSLRSVANTEAFF
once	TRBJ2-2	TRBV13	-	TGTGCCAGCAGCTTAGGGACAGCGAACACCGGGGAGCTGTTTTTT	CASSLGTANTGELFF
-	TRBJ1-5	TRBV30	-	TGTGCCTGGAGCAGTGGACAGAATAGCAATCAGCCCCAGCATTTT	CAWSSGQNSNQPQHF